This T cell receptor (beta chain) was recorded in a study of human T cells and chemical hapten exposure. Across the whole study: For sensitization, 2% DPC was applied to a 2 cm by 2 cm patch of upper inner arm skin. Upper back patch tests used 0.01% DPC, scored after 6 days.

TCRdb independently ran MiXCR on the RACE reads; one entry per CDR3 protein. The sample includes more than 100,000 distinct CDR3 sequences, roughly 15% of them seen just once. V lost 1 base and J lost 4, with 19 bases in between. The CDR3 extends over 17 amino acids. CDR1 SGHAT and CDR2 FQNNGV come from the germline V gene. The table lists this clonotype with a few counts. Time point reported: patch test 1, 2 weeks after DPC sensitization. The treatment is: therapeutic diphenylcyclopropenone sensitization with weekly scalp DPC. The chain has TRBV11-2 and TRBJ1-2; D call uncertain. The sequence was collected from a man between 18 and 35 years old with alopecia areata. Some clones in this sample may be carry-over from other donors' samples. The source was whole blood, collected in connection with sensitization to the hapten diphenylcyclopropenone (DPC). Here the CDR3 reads CASSLAGGSTPSYGYTF. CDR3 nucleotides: TGTGCCAGCAGCTTAGCGGGTGGCAGCACCCCTTCCTATGGCTACACCTTC.